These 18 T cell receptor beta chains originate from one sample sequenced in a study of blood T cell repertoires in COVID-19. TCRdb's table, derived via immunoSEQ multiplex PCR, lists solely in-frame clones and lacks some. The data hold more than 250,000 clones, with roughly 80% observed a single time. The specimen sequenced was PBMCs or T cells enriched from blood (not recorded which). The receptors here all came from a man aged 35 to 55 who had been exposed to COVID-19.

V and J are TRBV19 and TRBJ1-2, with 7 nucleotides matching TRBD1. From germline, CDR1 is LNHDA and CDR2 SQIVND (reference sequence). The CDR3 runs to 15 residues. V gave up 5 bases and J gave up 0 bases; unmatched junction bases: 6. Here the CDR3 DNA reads TGTGCCAGTAGTTTTCAGGGGGGACCTAACTATGGCTACACCTTC. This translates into CASSFQGGPNYGYTF.

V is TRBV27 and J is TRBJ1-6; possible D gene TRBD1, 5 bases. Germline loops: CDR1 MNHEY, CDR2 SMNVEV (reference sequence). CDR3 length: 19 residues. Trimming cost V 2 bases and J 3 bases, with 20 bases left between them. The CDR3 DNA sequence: TGTGCCAGCAGTTTAACTCCCCTAATGGGGGGATACTATAATTCACCCCTCCACTTT. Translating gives CASSLTPLMGGYYNSPLHF.

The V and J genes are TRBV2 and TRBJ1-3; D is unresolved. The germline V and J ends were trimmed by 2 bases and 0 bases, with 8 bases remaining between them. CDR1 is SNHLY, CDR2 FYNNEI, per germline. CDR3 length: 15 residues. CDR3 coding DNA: TGTGCCAGCAGTGAACTTGGGCGCTCTGGAAACACCATATATTTT. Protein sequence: CASSELGRSGNTIYF.

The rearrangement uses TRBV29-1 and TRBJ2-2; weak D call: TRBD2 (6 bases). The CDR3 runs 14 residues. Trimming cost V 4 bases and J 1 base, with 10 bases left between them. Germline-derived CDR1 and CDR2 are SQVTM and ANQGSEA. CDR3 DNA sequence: TGCAGCGTTGGCGGGACCTGGAACACCGGGGAGCTGTTTTTT. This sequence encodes CSVGGTWNTGELFF.

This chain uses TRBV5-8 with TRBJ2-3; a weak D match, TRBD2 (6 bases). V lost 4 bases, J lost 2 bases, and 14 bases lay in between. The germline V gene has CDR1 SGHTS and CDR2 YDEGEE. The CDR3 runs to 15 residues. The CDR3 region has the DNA TGTGCCAGCAGCGCGGGACGGAGATACACAGATACGCAGTATTTT. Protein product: CASSAGRRYTDTQYF.

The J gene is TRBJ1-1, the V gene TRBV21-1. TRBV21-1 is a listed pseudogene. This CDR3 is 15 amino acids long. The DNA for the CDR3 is TGTGCCAGCAGCAAAGTTCGGGGAGGGGACACTGAAGCTTTCTTT. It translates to CASSKVRGGDTEAFF.

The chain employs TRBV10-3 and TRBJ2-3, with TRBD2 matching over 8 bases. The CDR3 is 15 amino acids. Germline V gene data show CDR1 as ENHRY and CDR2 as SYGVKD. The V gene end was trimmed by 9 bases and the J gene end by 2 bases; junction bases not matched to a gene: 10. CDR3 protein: CAIIRREGNTDTQYF. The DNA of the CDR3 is TGTGCCATTATAAGACGGGAGGGTAACACAGATACGCAGTATTTT.

CDR3: CSAVILALENTGELFF. CDR3 sequence (DNA): TGCAGCGCTGTGATTCTCGCCTTAGAAAACACCGGGGAGCTGTTTTTT. J is TRBJ2-2 and V is TRBV29-1; D is unresolved. V lost 7 bases and J 2 bases, leaving 20 bases between the germline ends. This CDR3 is 16 amino acids long. Germline assignment: CDR1 SQVTM and CDR2 ANQGSEA.

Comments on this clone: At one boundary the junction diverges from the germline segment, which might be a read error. CDR3 region: CASSLGGGPYNEQFF. CDR3 nucleotides: TGTGCTAGCAGCTTAGGGGGAGGGCCCTACAATGAGCAGTTCTTC. The V gene is TRBV7-7, the J gene TRBJ2-1; possible D gene TRBD2, 7 bases. The CDR3 covers 15 residues. The germline CDR1 and CDR2 sequences are SSHAT and FNYEAQ (reference sequence).

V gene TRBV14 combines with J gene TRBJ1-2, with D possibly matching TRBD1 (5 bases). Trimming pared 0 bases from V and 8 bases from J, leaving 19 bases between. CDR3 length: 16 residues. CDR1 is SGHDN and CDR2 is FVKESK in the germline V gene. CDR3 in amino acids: CASSQDGSGRARGYTF. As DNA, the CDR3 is TGTGCCAGCAGCCAAGATGGAAGTGGCAGGGCGCGAGGCTACACCTTC.

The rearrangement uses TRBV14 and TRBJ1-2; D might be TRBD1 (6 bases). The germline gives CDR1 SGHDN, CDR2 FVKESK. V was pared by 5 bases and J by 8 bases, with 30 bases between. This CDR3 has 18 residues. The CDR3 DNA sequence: TGTGCCAGCAGCTACCAAGTTTCCAGGGGCGCGTTGGAAGAAGGCTACACCTTC. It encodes CASSYQVSRGALEEGYTF.

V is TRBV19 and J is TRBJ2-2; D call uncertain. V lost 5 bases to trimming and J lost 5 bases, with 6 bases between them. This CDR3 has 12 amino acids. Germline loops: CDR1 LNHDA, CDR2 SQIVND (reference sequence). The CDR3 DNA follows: TGTGCCAGTAGTCCCTATACCGGGGAGCTGTTTTTT. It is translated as CASSPYTGELFF. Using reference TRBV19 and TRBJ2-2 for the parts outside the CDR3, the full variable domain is DGGITQSPKYLFRKEGQNVTLSCEQNLNHDAMYWYRQDPGQGLRLIYYSQIVNDFQKGDIAEGYSVSREKKESFPLTVTSAQKNPTAFYLCASSPYTGELFFGEGSRLTVL.

The CDR3 nucleotides read TGTGCCAGCATGAGGACTAGCGGAGTCACAGATACGCAGTATTTT. It is translated as CASMRTSGVTDTQYF. This chain links TRBV2 with TRBJ2-3; 10 nucleotides match TRBD2. J was trimmed by 2 bases and V by 7 bases; bases with no gene match: 6. CDR3 length equals 15 residues. Germline CDR1 is SNHLY and CDR2 is FYNNEI.

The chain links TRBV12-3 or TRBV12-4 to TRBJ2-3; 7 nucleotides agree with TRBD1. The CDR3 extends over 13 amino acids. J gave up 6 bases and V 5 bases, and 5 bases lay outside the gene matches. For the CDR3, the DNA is TGTGCCAGCAGTACCAACAGGGGTGATACGCAGTATTTT. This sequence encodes CASSTNRGDTQYF.

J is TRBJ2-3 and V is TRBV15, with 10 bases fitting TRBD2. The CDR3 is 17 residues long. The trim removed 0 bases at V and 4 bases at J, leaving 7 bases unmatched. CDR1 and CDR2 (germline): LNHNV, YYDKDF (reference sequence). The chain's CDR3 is CATSRDYVGTSADTQYF. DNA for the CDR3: TGTGCCACCAGCAGAGATTACGTTGGGACTAGCGCAGATACGCAGTATTTT.

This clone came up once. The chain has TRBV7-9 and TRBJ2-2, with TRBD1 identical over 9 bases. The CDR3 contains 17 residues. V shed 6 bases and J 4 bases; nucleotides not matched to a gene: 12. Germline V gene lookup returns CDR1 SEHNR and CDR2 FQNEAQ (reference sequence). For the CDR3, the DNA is TGTGCCAGCAGTGAGCCCCTAGGGACAGGGCCCACCGGGGAGCTGTTTTTT. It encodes CASSEPLGTGPTGELFF.

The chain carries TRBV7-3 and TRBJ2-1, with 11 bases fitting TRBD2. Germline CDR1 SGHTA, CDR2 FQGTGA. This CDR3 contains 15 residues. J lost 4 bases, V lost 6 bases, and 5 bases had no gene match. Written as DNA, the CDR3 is TGTGCCAGCAGGCCAAGACTAGCGGGATACAATGAGCAGTTCTTC. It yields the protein CASRPRLAGYNEQFF. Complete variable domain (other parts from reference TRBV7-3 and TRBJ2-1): GAGVSQTPSNKVTEKGKYVELRCDPISGHTALYWYRQSLGQGPEFLIYFQGTGAADDSGLPNDRFFAVRPEGSVSTLKIQRTERGDSAVYLCASRPRLAGYNEQFFGPGTRLTVL.

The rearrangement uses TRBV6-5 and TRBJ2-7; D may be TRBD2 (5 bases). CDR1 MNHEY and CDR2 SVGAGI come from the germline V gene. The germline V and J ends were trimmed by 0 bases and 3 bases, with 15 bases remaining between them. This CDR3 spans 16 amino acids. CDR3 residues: CASSYSLGELGYEQYF. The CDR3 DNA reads TGTGCCAGCAGTTACTCTTTGGGAGAATTAGGCTACGAGCAGTACTTC.